The present T cell receptor (beta chain) was sequenced within a study of blood T cells in healthy people across ages. A second roughly 6 to 12 cycle PCR used barcoded and J-beta primers. MiXCR, applied by TCRdb to the 5' RACE reads, yields one record per CDR3 protein. Among 1,300,000 or so distinct CDR3 sequences listed, approximately 63% were seen once. The CDR3 totals 16 residues. CDR1 and CDR2 (germline): SGHDN, FVKESK. Trimming took 0 bases from V and 4 from J; bases not matched to a gene: 7. This rearrangement joins TRBV14 to TRBJ2-5; 8 nucleotides line up with TRBD1. Source material: blood. The TCR originated in a man aged 18 to 29 in good health. The CDR3 DNA reads TGTGCCAGCAGCCAAGAGCTCTTGGACAGGGCAGAGACCCAGTACTTC. As protein: CASSQELLDRAETQYF.